This T cell receptor (beta chain) is from a study of Graves' ophthalmopathy and Graves' hyperthyroidism. Study at large: The study drew peripheral blood at initial diagnosis, before any treatment.

Study conclusions and caveats: The model's prediction of ophthalmopathy progression had roughly 71% sensitivity and roughly 72% specificity. Blood also harbored most expanded thyroid clonotypes above 0.001 frequency.

Scientists amplified the TCR beta CDR3 regions from RNA transcripts. RT-PCR with HTBI primers came first, then second-round multiplex PCR. TCRdb passed the multiplex PCR reads through MiXCR, listing each CDR3 protein once. This repertoire shows roughly 610,000 distinct CDR3 sequences, around a fifth found once; its top ten account for around 7%. The germline V gene has CDR1 LNHDA and CDR2 SQIVND (reference sequence). This CDR3 comprises 12 residues. V was clipped by 11 bases and J by 4 bases, with 15 bases between them. Physicians reached a diagnosis by relying on clinical symptoms, serum thyroxine, TRAb, thyroid ultrasound and orbital computed tomography. This clonotype was recorded a few times. Its cognate antigen is unknown.

This sequence joins TRBV19 and TRBJ2-7; D ambiguous. The TCR was taken from a woman aged 18-29 years with stable Graves' hyperthyroidism. Some clones in this sample may be carry-over from other donors' samples. Sequenced input: peripheral blood. CDR3 sequence reads: CAPHLPSYEQYF. The CDR3 nucleotides read TGTGCCCCTCACCTCCCAAGTTACGAGCAGTACTTC.